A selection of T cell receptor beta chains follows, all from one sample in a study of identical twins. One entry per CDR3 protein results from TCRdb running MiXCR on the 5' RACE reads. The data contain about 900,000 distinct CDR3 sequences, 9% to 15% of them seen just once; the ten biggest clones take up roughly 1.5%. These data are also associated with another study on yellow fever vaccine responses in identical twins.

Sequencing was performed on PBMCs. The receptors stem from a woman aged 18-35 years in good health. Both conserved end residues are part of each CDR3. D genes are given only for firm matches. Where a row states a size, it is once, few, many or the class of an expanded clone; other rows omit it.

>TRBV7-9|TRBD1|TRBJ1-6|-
CASSLTGQGNSPLHF
TGTGCCAGCAGCTTGACGGGACAGGGCAATTCACCCCTCCACTTT
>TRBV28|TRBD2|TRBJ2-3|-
CASSLFGLAGGDTQYF
TGTGCCAGCAGTTTATTCGGACTAGCGGGAGGGGATACGCAGTATTTT
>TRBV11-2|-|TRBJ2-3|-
CASSLPGTLGDTQYF
TGTGCCAGCAGCTTACCCGGGACGTTAGGAGATACGCAGTATTTT
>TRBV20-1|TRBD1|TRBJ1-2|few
CSARGQGYGYTF
TGCAGTGCTAGAGGACAGGGCTATGGCTACACCTTC
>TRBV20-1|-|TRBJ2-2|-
CSARMWAGELFF
TGCAGTGCTAGGATGTGGGCCGGGGAGCTGTTTTTT
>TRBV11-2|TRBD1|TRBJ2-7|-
CASSHRGRAYEQYF
TGTGCCAGCAGCCACAGGGGAAGGGCCTACGAGCAGTACTTC
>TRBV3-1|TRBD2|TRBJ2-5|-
CASIGTSLGTQYF
TGTGCCAGCATAGGGACTAGCTTAGGGACCCAGTACTTC
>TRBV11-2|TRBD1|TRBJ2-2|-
CASSYRAGGSGELFF
TGTGCCAGCAGCTACAGGGCAGGGGGTTCCGGGGAGCTGTTTTTT
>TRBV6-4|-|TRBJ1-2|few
CASSDSSQDRYYGYTF
TGTGCCAGCAGTGACTCGAGTCAGGACAGATACTATGGCTACACCTTC
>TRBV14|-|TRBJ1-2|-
CASSQSHLLGSRMDGYTF
TGTGCCAGCAGCCAATCCCACCTATTAGGGTCGAGGATGGATGGCTACACCTTC
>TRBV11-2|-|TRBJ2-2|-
CASSLDRLNTGELFF
TGTGCCAGCAGCTTAGATCGACTGAACACCGGGGAGCTGTTTTTT
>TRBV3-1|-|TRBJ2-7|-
CASSQAQQGSYEQYF
TGTGCCAGCAGCCAAGCTCAGCAGGGCTCCTACGAGCAGTACTTC
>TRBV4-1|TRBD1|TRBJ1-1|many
CASSHRGQGGQKEAFF
TGCGCCAGCAGCCACAGAGGACAGGGAGGGCAGAAAGAGGCTTTCTTT
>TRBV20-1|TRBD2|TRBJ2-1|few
CSARDLASGSNEQFF
TGCAGTGCTAGAGATCTGGCTAGCGGGAGTAATGAGCAGTTCTTC
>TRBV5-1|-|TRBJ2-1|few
CASSFPEGNEQFF
TGCGCCAGCAGCTTTCCGGAAGGCAATGAGCAGTTCTTC
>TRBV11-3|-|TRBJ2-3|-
CASSLEGEGDTQYF
TGTGCCAGCAGCTTAGAGGGCGAAGGGGATACGCAGTATTTT